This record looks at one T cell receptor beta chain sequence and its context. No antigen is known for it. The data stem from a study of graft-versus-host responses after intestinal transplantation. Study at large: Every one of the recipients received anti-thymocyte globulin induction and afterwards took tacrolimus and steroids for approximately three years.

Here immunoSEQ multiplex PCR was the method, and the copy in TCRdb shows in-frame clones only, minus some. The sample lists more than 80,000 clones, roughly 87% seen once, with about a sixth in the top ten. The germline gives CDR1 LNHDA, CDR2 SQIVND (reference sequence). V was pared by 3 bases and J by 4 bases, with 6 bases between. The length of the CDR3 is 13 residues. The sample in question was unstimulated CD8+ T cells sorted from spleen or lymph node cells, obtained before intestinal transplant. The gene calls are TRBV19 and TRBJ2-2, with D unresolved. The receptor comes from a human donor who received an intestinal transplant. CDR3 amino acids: CASSIGLTGELFF. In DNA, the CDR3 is TGTGCCAGTAGTATCGGTCTCACCGGGGAGCTGTTTTTT. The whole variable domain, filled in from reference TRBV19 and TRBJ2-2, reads DGGITQSPKYLFRKEGQNVTLSCEQNLNHDAMYWYRQDPGQGLRLIYYSQIVNDFQKGDIAEGYSVSREKKESFPLTVTSAQKNPTAFYLCASSIGLTGELFFGEGSRLTVL.